This T cell receptor (beta chain) originates from a study of patients and donors after allogeneic stem cell transplantation. V shed 0 bases and J shed 3 bases, with 16 bases lying between them. The V gene's germline CDR1 is SGDLS and CDR2 YYNGEE. The CDR3 totals 16 residues. A single record per CDR3 protein comes from TCRdb applying MiXCR to the RT-PCR reads. The table records 70,000 to 85,000 distinct CDR3 sequences, about 25% of them present only once. Sequenced: blood, either unsorted or a sorted T cell fraction (not recorded which). The sequence came from a human donor who was either an allogeneic HSCT recipient or a stem cell or donor lymphocyte infusion donor (not recorded which). It is not recorded whose cells these are; they may come from a transplant donor. The chain recombines TRBV9 with TRBJ2-7; possible D gene TRBD1, 5 bases. The CDR3 DNA reads TGTGCCAGCAGCGTAGGGGGCAGGCCCACTAACTACGAGCAGTACTTC. Residues: CASSVGGRPTNYEQYF.